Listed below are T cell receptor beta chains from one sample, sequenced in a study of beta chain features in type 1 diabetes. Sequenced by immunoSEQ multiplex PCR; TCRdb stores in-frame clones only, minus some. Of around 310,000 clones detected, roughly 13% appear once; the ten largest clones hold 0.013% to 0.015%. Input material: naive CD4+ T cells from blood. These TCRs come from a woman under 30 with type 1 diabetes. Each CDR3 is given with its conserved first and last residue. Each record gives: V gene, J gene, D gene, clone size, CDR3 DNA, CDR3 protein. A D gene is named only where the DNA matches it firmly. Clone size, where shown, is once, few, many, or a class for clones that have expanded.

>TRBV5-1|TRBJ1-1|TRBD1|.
TGCGCCAGCCCGACTCCCTCGCGACAGGGCTTCATGAACACTGAAGCTTTCTTT
CASPTPSRQGFMNTEAFF
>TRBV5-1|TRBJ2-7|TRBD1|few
TGCGCCAGCAGCCGGGGGACAGGGGATGGCGAGCAGTACTTC
CASSRGTGDGEQYF
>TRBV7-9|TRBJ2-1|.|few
TGTGCCAGCAGCCCATGGTATGAGCGGGTTTCGGGTGAGCAGTTCTTC
CASSPWYERVSGEQFF
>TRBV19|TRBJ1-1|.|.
TGTGCCAGTAGTGCGCAGTTGGGGCGGAACACTGAAGCTTTCTTT
CASSAQLGRNTEAFF
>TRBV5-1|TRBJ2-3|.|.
TGCGCCAGCAGCCAGGGACATTCCACAGATACGCAGTATTTT
CASSQGHSTDTQYF
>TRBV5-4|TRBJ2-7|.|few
TGTGCCAGCAGCTTGGGTGGAGGGGACTCCTACGAGCAGTACTTC
CASSLGGGDSYEQYF
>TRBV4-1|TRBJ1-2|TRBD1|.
TGCGCCAGCAGCCCCGACCCCCGGGACAGGGAAAATGGCTACACCTTC
CASSPDPRDRENGYTF
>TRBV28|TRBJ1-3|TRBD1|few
TGTGCCAGCAGTTTATGGACAGGGGACGGAAACACCATATATTTT
CASSLWTGDGNTIYF
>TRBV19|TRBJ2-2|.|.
TGTGCTAGCAGCAGTAGTTCGTCGAACACCGGGGAGCTGTTTTTT
CASSSSSSNTGELFF
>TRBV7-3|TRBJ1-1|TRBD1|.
TGTGCCAGCAGCTTATGGGGACAGGGGACAGGAACTGAAGCTTTCTTT
CASSLWGQGTGTEAFF
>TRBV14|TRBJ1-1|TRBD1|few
TGTGCCAGCAGCCAACGACAGGGGGCCCACACTGAAGCTTTCTTT
CASSQRQGAHTEAFF
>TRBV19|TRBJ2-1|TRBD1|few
TGTGCCAGTAGTATTTCAGGGGGCCGTTTTAATGAGCAGTTCTTC
CASSISGGRFNEQFF
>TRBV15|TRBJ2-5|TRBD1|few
TGTGCCACCAGCAGAGGCCCGGGACAGGATCAAGAGACCCAGTACTTC
CATSRGPGQDQETQYF